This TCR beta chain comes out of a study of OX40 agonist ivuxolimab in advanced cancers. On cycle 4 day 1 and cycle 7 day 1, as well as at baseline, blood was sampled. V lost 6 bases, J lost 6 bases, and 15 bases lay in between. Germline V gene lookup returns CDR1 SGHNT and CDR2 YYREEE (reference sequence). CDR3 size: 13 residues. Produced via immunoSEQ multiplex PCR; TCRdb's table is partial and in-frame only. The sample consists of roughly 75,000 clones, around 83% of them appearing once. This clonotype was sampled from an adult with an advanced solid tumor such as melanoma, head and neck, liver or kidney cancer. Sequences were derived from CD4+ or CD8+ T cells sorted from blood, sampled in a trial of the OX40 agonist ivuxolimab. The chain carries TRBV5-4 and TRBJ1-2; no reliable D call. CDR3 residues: CASTYGVQDGYTF. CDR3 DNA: TGTGCCAGCACCTATGGGGTGCAGGATGGCTACACCTTC.